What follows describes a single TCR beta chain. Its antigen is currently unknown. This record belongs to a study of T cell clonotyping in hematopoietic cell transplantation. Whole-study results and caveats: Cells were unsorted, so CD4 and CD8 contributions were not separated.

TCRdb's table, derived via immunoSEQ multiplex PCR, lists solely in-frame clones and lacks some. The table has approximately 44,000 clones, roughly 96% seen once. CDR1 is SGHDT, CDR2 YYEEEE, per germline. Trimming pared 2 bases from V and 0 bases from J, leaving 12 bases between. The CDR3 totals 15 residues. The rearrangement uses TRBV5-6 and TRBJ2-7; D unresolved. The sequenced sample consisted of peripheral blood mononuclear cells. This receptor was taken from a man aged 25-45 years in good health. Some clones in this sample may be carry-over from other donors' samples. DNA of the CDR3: TGTGCCAGCAGCTTTTTTCCGGAGAGCTCCTACGAGCAGTACTTC. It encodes CASSFFPESSYEQYF.